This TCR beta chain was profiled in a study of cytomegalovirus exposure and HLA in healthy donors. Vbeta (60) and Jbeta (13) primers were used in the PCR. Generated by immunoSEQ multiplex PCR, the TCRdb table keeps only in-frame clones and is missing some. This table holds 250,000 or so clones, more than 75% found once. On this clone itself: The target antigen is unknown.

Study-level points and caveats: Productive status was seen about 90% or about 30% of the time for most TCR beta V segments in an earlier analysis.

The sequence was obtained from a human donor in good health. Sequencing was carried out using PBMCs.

The CDR3 sequence: CASSLIVSGANVLTF. For the CDR3, the DNA is TGTGCCAGCAGCCTGATAGTTTCAGGGGCCAACGTCCTGACTTTC. The chain is built from TRBV11-2 and TRBJ2-6, with no clear D. The CDR3 runs to 15 residues. V was cut by 5 bases and J by 4 bases, with 12 bases left in between. The V gene's germline CDR1 is SGHAT and CDR2 FQNNGV.